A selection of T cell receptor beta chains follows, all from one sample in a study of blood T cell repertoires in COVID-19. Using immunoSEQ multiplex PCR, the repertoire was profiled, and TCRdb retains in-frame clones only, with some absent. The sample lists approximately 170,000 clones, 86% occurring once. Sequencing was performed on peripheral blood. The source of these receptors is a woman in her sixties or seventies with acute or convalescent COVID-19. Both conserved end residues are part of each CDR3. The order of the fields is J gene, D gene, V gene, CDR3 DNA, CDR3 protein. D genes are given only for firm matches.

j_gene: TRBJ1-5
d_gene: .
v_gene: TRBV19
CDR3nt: TGTGCCAGTAGTATACAGGGCGACAGACGCAATCAGCCCCAGCATTTT
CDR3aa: CASSIQGDRRNQPQHF

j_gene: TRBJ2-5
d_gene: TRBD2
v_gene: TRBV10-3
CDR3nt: TGTGCCATCAGTGCTAGCGGGGGGATACCTCGAGAGACCCAGTACTTC
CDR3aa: CAISASGGIPRETQYF

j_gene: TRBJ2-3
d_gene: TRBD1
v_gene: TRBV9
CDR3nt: TGTGCCAGCAGCGTAGGGGACAGGCACACAGATACGCAGTATTTT
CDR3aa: CASSVGDRHTDTQYF

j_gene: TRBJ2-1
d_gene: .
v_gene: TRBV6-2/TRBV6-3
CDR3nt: TGTGCCAGCAGTTATATAAATGAGCAGTTCTTC
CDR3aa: CASSYINEQFF

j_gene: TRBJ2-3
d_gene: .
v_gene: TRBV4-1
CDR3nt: TGCGCCAGCAGCCAACAGACAGATACGCAGTATTTT
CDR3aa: CASSQQTDTQYF

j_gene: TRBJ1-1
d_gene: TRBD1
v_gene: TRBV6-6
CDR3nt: TGTGCCAGCAGTAACCGGGACAGGGGTTTACCTGAAGCTTTCTTT
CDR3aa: CASSNRDRGLPEAFF

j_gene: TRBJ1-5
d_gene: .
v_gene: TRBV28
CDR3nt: TGTGCCAGCAGTTGGTCGGGGGTTGTTCAGCCCCAGCATTTT
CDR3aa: CASSWSGVVQPQHF

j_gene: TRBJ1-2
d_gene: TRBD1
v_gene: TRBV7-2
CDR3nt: TGTGCCAGCAGCTTAGTAGTTAGGGACAGGGGGCGCATCAACTATGGCTACACCTTC
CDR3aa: CASSLVVRDRGRINYGYTF

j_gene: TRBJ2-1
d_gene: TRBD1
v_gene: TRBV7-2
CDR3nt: TGTGCCAGCAGCTTAGGAGGGGGCGGATCCCCCTACAATGAGCAGTTCTTC
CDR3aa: CASSLGGGGSPYNEQFF

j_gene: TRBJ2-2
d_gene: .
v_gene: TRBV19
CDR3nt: TGTGCCAGTAGTATGGGGACTTCTACCGGGGAGCTGTTTTTT
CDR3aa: CASSMGTSTGELFF

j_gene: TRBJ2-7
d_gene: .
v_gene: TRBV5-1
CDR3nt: TGCGCCAGCAGCCCGGGACATGGCTCCTACGAGCAGTACTTC
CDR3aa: CASSPGHGSYEQYF

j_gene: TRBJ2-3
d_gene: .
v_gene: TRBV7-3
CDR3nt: TGTGCCAGCAGCTTTAGGAGGTCTGGCACAGATACGCAGTATTTT
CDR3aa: CASSFRRSGTDTQYF

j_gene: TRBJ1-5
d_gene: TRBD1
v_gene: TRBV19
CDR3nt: TGTGCCAGTGGACAGGGGTTTTGGGTCAATCAGCCCCAGCATTTT
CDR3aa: CASGQGFWVNQPQHF